This TCR beta chain was retrieved from a study of blood T cell repertoires in COVID-19. Concerning this clone: This same CDR3 is encoded by further DNA sequences in the sample.

As originally analysed: Counts of nucleated cells, estimated from reference gene primer amplification, were obtained. The table came from immunoSEQ multiplex PCR; TCRdb's copy has only in-frame clones and leaves some out. V and J calls plus clone size are reproduced from that table; the DNA served to infer D and trimming. The sample comprises around 160,000 clones, around 85% of which are singletons, and approximately 2.7% rests with the top ten. The CDR3 sequence is 13 residues long. Trimming left V 3 bases short and J 1 base short, with 7 bases between. The sample comprised peripheral blood. V usage is TRBV12-3 or TRBV12-4 and J usage is TRBJ2-7; weak D call: TRBD1 (5 bases). The source is a woman between 40 and 50 years old with active or convalescent COVID-19. The CDR3 spells CASSLTASYEQYF. In DNA, the CDR3 is TGTGCCAGCAGTTTGACAGCGTCCTACGAGCAGTACTTC.